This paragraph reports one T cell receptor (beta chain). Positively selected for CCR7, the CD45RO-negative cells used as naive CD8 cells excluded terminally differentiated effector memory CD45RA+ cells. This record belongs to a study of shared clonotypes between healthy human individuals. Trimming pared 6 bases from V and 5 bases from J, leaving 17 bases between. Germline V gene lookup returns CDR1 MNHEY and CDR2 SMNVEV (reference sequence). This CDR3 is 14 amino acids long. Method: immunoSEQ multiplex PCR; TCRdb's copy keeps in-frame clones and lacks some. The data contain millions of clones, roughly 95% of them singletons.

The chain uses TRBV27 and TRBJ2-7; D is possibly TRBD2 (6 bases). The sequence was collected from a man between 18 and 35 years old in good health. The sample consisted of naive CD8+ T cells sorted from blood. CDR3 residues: CASRVGGEVHEQYF. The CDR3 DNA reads TGTGCCAGCAGGGTAGGAGGGGAGGTTCACGAGCAGTACTTC.